This T cell receptor (beta chain) is from a study of beta chain features in type 1 diabetes. Study observations and caveats: Type 1 diabetes patients had moderately but significantly shorter TCRB CDR3s in all four CD4+ subsets.

The trim removed 5 bases at V and 1 base at J, leaving 7 bases unmatched. The CDR3 has 14 residues. The germline gives CDR1 SQVTM, CDR2 ANQGSEA. This clone came up a few times. Its specificity is unknown. Sequencing targeted expressed TCRB transcripts, as all isolated RNA had been reverse transcribed. TCRdb keeps only in-frame clones here, not all; method: immunoSEQ multiplex PCR. This sample has 250,000 to 300,000 clones, with more than 13% found just once. The sequenced sample consisted of naive CD4+ T cells from blood. This TCR was recovered from a man aged 25-45 years with type 1 diabetes. The V gene is TRBV29-1, the J gene TRBJ1-1; 7 bases line up with TRBD1. As DNA, the CDR3 is TGCAGCGTTCGAGGGGGCCTCGAGAACACTGAAGCTTTCTTT. This gives the protein CSVRGGLENTEAFF.